The sequence of this T cell receptor (beta chain) was determined in a study of neurological immune-mediated disorders. Regarding the study as a whole: CDR3 amino acid sequences of expanded clones were not shared across subjects, a result suggesting private repertoires in all groups.

The CDR3 totals 15 residues. Germline trimming cut 4 bases from V and 7 bases from J; bases unmatched to any gene: 13. The germline CDR1 and CDR2 sequences are DFQATT and SNEGSKA (reference sequence). The authors produced cDNA by 5'RACE using 10-nucleotide random UMIs. The output of every sequencing run, over 190 million TCR-beta sequences, came from 15-18 subjects. MiXCR, run by TCRdb on the 5' RACE reads, gives a single entry per CDR3 protein. The sample yields some 32,000 distinct CDR3 sequences, around 16% seen once. This clonotype was found many times. Its target is unknown. Sequencing input: PBMCs. The chain carries TRBV20-1 and TRBJ1-1; 9 positions agree with TRBD1. The TCR was taken from a man aged 70 or older in good health. CDR3 region: CSATRTGDHASEAFF. CDR3 coding DNA: TGCAGTGCTACCAGGACAGGGGACCATGCCAGTGAAGCTTTCTTT.